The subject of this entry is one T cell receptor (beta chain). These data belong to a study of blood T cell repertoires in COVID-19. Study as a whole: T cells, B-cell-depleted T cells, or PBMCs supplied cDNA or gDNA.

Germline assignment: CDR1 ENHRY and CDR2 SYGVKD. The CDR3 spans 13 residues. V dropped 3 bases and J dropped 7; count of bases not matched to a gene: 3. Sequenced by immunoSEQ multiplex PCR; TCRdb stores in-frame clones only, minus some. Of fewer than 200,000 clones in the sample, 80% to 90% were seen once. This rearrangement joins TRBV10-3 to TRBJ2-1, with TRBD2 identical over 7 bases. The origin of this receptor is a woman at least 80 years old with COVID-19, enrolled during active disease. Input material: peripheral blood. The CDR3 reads CAISEREGNEQFF. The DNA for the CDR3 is TGTGCCATCAGTGAAAGGGAGGGGAATGAGCAGTTCTTC.